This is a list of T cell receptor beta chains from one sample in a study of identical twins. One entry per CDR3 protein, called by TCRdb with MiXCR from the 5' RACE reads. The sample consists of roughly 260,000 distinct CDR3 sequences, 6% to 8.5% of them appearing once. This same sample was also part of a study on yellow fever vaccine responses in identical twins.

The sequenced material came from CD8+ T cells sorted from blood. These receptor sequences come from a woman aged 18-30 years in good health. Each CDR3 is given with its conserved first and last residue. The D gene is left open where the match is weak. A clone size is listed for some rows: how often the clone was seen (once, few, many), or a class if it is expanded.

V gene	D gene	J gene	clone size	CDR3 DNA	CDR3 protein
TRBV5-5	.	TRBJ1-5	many	TGTGCCAGCAGCTTGGGACCAGTGAATAGCAATCAGCCCCAGCATTTT	CASSLGPVNSNQPQHF
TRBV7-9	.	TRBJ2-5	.	TGTGCCAGCAGCTCCCCGAGAGGGGGACAAGAGACCCAGTACTTC	CASSSPRGGQETQYF
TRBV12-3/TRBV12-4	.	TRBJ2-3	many	TGTGCCAGCTCTCCACCCCGGGGGCAGGACAACACAGATACGCAGTATTTT	CASSPPRGQDNTDTQYF
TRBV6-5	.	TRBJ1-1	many	TGTGCCAGCAGTTACTCGATCCGGACGGCGAACACTGAAGCTTTCTTT	CASSYSIRTANTEAFF
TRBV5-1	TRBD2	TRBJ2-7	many	TGCGCCAGCAGCTACGGACTAGAGGGTTACGAGCAGTACTTC	CASSYGLEGYEQYF
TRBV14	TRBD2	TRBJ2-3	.	TGTGCCAGCAGCCCCGGGACTAGCGGGAGGGCAGGCGATACGCAGTATTTT	CASSPGTSGRAGDTQYF
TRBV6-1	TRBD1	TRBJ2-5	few	TGTGCCAGCGCGTCGGTCAGGACAGGGCAAGAGACCCAGTACTTC	CASASVRTGQETQYF
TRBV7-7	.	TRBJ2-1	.	TGTGCCAGCAGCTTAGCTGGGAGTGGTGAGCAGTTCTTC	CASSLAGSGEQFF
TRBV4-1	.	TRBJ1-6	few	TGCGCCAGCAGCCAAGATAGGGAACCGGACCGCCTGTCACCCCTCCACTTT	CASSQDREPDRLSPLHF
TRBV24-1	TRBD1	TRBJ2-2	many	TGTGCCACCAGTGACGACAGGGATTTTTTCGGGGAGCTGTTTTTT	CATSDDRDFFGELFF
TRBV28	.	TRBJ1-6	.	TGTGCCAGCAGTTTCTGGGCAGAAAATTCACCCCTCCACTTT	CASSFWAENSPLHF
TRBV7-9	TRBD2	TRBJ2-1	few	TGTGCCAGCAGCCGTCCCCTAGCGGGAGTCTACGATGAGCAGTTCTTC	CASSRPLAGVYDEQFF
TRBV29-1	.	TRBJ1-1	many	TGCAGCGTTGATTGGGGAGAGATGAACACTGAAGCTTTCTTT	CSVDWGEMNTEAFF
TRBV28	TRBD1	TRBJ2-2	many	TGTGCCAGCAGTGCCCGGGACAGGGTGTTCCCCGGGGAGCTGTTTTTT	CASSARDRVFPGELFF
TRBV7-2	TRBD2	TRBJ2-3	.	TGTGCCAGCAGCTTATCGGGGGGACTAGCGGGGTTCACAGATACGCAGTATTTT	CASSLSGGLAGFTDTQYF
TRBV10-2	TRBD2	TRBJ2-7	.	TGCGCCACCACTAGCGGGGTCTCCTACGAGCAGTACTTC	CATTSGVSYEQYF
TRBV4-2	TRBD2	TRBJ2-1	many	TGTGCCAGCAGCCAAGGCACTAGCGACTACAATGAGCAGTTCTTC	CASSQGTSDYNEQFF
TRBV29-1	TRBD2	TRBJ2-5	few	TGCAGCGTTGAAGATCGGGTAGCGGGAGGAGAGACCCAGTACTTC	CSVEDRVAGGETQYF
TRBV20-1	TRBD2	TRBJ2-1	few	TGCAGTGCTAGAGAAGCGGGAGAGGTTAGCAATGAGCAGTTCTTC	CSAREAGEVSNEQFF
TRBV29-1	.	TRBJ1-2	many	TGCAGCGTGTTGGCGGAGAACTATGGCTACACCTTC	CSVLAENYGYTF
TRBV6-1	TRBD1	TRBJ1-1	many	TGTGCCAGCAGTAAGGATGACAGGGTTTGGTCTGAAGCTTTCTTT	CASSKDDRVWSEAFF
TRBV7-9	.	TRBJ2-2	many	TGTGCCAGCAGCTCCCCCCAGGGGTTGGCCGGGGAGCTGTTTTTT	CASSSPQGLAGELFF
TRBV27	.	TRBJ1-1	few	TGTGCCAGCAGTTTCGCGGCAGGGGTTTTGACTGAAGCTTTCTTT	CASSFAAGVLTEAFF
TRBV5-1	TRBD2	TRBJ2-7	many	TGCGCCAGCAGCTTGCGGGGACTAGCGGGAGTATTCCACGAGCAGTACTTC	CASSLRGLAGVFHEQYF
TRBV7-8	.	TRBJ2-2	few	TGTGCCAGCAGCTATGGGACTCAATCGAACACCGGGGAGCTGTTTTTT	CASSYGTQSNTGELFF
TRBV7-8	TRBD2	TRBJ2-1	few	TGTGCCAGCAGCTTCCCGGGACTAGAGGTTCTCTTC	CASSFPGLEVLF
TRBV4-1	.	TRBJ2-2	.	TGCGCCAGCAGCCCTAGGGTGTTCGACGGGGAGCTGTTTTTT	CASSPRVFDGELFF
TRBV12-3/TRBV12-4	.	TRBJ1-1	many	TGTGCCAGCAGCGAAATGAACACTGAAGCTTTCTTT	CASSEMNTEAFF
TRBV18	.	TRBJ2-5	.	TGTGCCAGTTCAGAACGGGCACCAGGAGAGGCCCAGTACTTC	CASSERAPGEAQYF
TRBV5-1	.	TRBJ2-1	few	TGCGCCAGCAGCTTCGGAACAGGGATCGAAAATGAGCAGTTCTTC	CASSFGTGIENEQFF
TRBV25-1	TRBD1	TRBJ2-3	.	TGTGCCAGCAGCGGACCCGGGACAGGGATTACAGATACGCAGTATTTT	CASSGPGTGITDTQYF
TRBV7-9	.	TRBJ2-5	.	TGTGCCAGCAGCGCCGACAGATCCTCTGAGTACTTC	CASSADRSSEYF
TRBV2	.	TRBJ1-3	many	TGTGCCAGCCGGGGGGGCACCATATATTTT	CASRGGTIYF
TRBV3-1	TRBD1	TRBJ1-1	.	TGTGCCAGCAGCCTCACCCGGACAGGGCGGAACACTGAAGCTTTCTTT	CASSLTRTGRNTEAFF
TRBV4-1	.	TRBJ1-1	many	TGCGCCAGCAGCCAAGATCGGCAGGGTATGAACACTGAAGCTTTCTTT	CASSQDRQGMNTEAFF